This entry describes one T cell receptor beta chain. Its antigen is as yet unknown. This entry comes from a study of cytomegalovirus exposure and HLA in healthy donors. Assay used: immunoSEQ multiplex PCR; TCRdb lists only in-frame clones, some missing. The sample includes 170,000 or so clones, 84% of them seen just once. A roughly 120-subject validation cohort, separate from the roughly 670-subject first cohort, supplied the donors. Study-wide points: CMV antigen specificity was confirmed in vitro for a few CMV-associated chains. Cytomegalovirus-associated status was assigned to around 160 TCR beta chains.

The sequencing input was PBMCs. The sequence was obtained from a woman between 18 and 29 years old in good health and CMV-seropositive.

The CDR3 region has the DNA TGTGCCAGCAGCTTACAGGGTTCTGGAAACACCATATATTTT. The encoded protein is CASSLQGSGNTIYF. The chain carries TRBV5-4 and TRBJ1-3, with D possibly matching TRBD1 (6 bases). V lost 2 bases to trimming and J lost 1 base, with 7 bases between them. This CDR3 has 14 residues. CDR1 and CDR2 (germline): SGHNT, YYREEE (reference sequence).